Below, one T cell receptor beta chain is given with its context. Its matching antigen is unknown. These data originate in a study of T cells expressing NK-cell markers. About the study: Sorted CD3+CD56-NKG2C+, CD3+CD56+NKG2C- and CD3+CD56+NKG2C+ T cells were the source of the TCR beta repertoires. HCMV seropositivity characterized seven of the eight sequenced donors, and seronegativity one. Whole-study results and caveats: NKG2C+ dominant clonotype frequencies in 6 or 7 donors were roughly 1.0-7.0% of CD8+ T cells.

The germline gives CDR1 SEHNR, CDR2 FQNEAQ (reference sequence). The CDR3 loop spans 11 amino acids. In generating TCR beta cDNA, 5'RACE template switching with UMIs was used. TCRdb re-called the 5' RACE reads and shows each CDR3 protein once, DNA omitted. In all, the sample yields a few hundred thousand distinct CDR3 sequences. The sample taken for sequencing was blood T cells: a sorted CD56 or NKG2C T cell subset, CD4+ or CD8+ T cells, or bulk PBMC T cells (not recorded which). The genes are TRBV7-9 and TRBJ1-2. The receptor's source is a man between 18 and 69 years old in good health. The CDR3 here is CASSFHGSYTF.